A single sample gave rise to the 32 T cell receptor beta chains below, sequenced in a study of control samples from healthy donors and cancer patients. Profiling relied on immunoSEQ multiplex PCR, and the TCRdb table lists in-frame clones only, not all of them. Of 400,000 to 450,000 clones listed, 80% to 95% are singletons. The sequenced sample was PBMCs. Receptors were obtained from a man aged 35 to 55 with head and neck cancer.

The chain couples TRBV27 to TRBJ2-1, with 11 bases matching TRBD2. CDR1 MNHEY and CDR2 SMNVEV come from the germline V gene (reference sequence). The CDR3 spans 15 residues. V was clipped by 8 bases and J by 4 bases; unmatched bases: 7. The CDR3 is CASRLGTSGYNEQFF. Written as DNA, the CDR3 is TGTGCCAGCCGCTTAGGGACTAGCGGATACAATGAGCAGTTCTTC.

This clone was observed once. This sequence joins TRBV3-1 (or the pseudogene TRBV3-2) and TRBJ1-1; D is uncertain. The ends were cut back, 0 bases at V and 8 bases at J, with 13 bases in the middle. CDR3 size: 14 residues. Germline CDR1 is LGHDT and CDR2 is YNNKEL (reference sequence). DNA for the CDR3: TGTGCCAGCAGCCAAGACGGAGGGTTCACCGAAGCTTTCTTT. This translates into CASSQDGGFTEAFF.

The genes are TRBV9 and TRBJ1-6; a possible D gene is TRBD1 (6 bases). This CDR3 is built from 16 residues. V lost 3 bases, J lost 0 bases, and 10 bases lay in between. CDR1 and CDR2 (germline): SGDLS, YYNGEE. The CDR3: CASSAGQSSYNSPLHF. Written as DNA, the CDR3 is TGTGCCAGCAGCGCTGGACAGAGCTCCTATAATTCACCCCTCCACTTT.

This clone is a singleton in its sample. This chain joins TRBV7-3 and TRBJ2-2, with 11 bases that match TRBD2. The germline gives CDR1 SGHTA, CDR2 FQGTGA. This CDR3 region has 16 residues. V shed 5 bases and J 6 bases; nucleotides not matched to a gene: 8. The DNA for the CDR3 is TGTGCCAGCAGCATCGATAGCGGGAGGGCCGCCGGGGAGCTGTTTTTT. Amino acid sequence: CASSIDSGRAAGELFF.

The CDR3 DNA sequence: TGTGCCATCAGGACCGGGGATACTAACTATGGCTACACCTTC. It is translated as CAIRTGDTNYGYTF. The chain uses TRBV10-3 and TRBJ1-2; D ambiguous. This CDR3 spans 14 amino acids. The ends were cut back, 6 bases at V and 0 bases at J, with 11 bases in the middle. Germline CDR1 and CDR2: ENHRY and SYGVKD.

This clone was seen once. The chain employs TRBV2 and TRBJ1-3, with D unclear. The length of the CDR3 is 11 residues. The V gene lost 6 bases and the J gene lost 6 bases, with 6 bases spanning the gap. CDR1 and CDR2 (germline): SNHLY, FYNNEI. Here the CDR3 reads CASSGLNTIYF. Here the CDR3 DNA reads TGTGCCAGCAGCGGATTAAACACCATATATTTT.

J is TRBJ1-1 and V is TRBV6-1, with D maybe TRBD1 (6 bases). Germline V gives CDR1 MNHNS, CDR2 SASEGT. This CDR3 spans 15 amino acids. V gave up 1 base and J gave up 4 bases, with 13 bases separating them. The CDR3 sequence: CASSEGPGVGTEAFF. Written as DNA, the CDR3 is TGTGCCAGCAGTGAAGGTCCAGGGGTGGGCACTGAAGCTTTCTTT.

The chain combines TRBV4-2 with TRBJ2-7, with D uncertain. The CDR3 totals 16 residues. From germline, CDR1 is LGHNA and CDR2 YNFKEQ. V lost 1 base and J lost 1, with 14 bases in between. The CDR3 DNA follows: TGTGCCAGCAGCCAAGGCCGGGTGTTTGGATCCTACGAGCAGTACTTC. Translated: CASSQGRVFGSYEQYF.

The J gene is TRBJ1-1, the V gene TRBV3-1 (or the pseudogene TRBV3-2); unclear D gene. The ends were cut back, 2 bases at V and 7 bases at J, with 14 bases in the middle. The CDR3 totals 14 residues. Per the germline V gene, CDR1 is LGHDT and CDR2 is YNNKEL (reference sequence). CDR3 region: CASSQSPWSGEAFF. The DNA of the CDR3 is TGTGCCAGCAGCCAAAGCCCCTGGTCGGGTGAAGCTTTCTTT.

The chain links TRBV30 to TRBJ2-2; no clear D gene. The CDR3 sequence is 14 residues long. V was clipped by 0 bases and J by 0 bases, with 5 bases between them. Per germline, CDR1 GTSNPN and CDR2 SVGIG (reference sequence). The CDR3 coding sequence is TGTGCCTGGAGTGTACACCCGAACACCGGGGAGCTGTTTTTT. The encoded protein is CAWSVHPNTGELFF.

The chain is built from TRBV6-5 and TRBJ1-5, with TRBD1 as a possible D gene (6 bases). The CDR3 totals 14 residues. Germline CDR1 and CDR2: MNHEY and SVGAGI. The V gene lost 6 bases and the J gene lost 7 bases, with 16 bases spanning the gap. CDR3 protein: CASRDSILSQPQHF. The DNA of the CDR3 is TGTGCCAGCAGGGACAGTATTCTCTCCCAGCCCCAGCATTTT.

This clone has more than one count but fewer than ten. This chain links TRBV5-4 with TRBJ1-3, with 7 bases matching TRBD1. Trimming removed 4 bases from V and 4 bases from J; junction bases left unmatched: 5. Germline V gene sequence: CDR1 SGHNT, CDR2 YYREEE (reference sequence). CDR3 length: 14 residues. CDR3 bases: TGTGCCAGCAGCGTTGGACAGGAGGGAAACACCATATATTTT. Protein sequence: CASSVGQEGNTIYF. The full variable domain, with the rest looked up from reference TRBV5-4 and TRBJ1-3, is ETGVTQSPTHLIKTRGQQVTLRCSSQSGHNTVSWYQQALGQGPQFIFQYYREEENGRGNFPPRFSGLQFPNYSSELNVNALELDDSALYLCASSVGQEGNTIYFGEGSWLTVV.

This chain joins TRBV5-8 and TRBJ2-7, with D perhaps matching TRBD1 (5 bases). V lost 5 bases, J lost 3 bases, and 9 bases lay in between. The V gene's germline CDR1 is SGHTS and CDR2 YDEGEE. The CDR3 covers 12 residues. CDR3 nucleotides: TGTGCCAGCAGACAGGCAAGCTACGAGCAGTACTTC. Its protein product is CASRQASYEQYF.

The V and J genes are TRBV2 and TRBJ1-1, with a tentative D call TRBD1 (5 bases). The germline V and J ends were trimmed by 7 bases and 5 bases, with 8 bases remaining between them. The CDR3 is 11 residues long. Germline V gene lookup returns CDR1 SNHLY and CDR2 FYNNEI. As DNA, the CDR3 is TGTGCCAGCAAGGGGAGTACTGAAGCTTTCTTT. Its protein is CASKGSTEAFF.

CDR3 DNA: TGTGCCAGCAGTCCCCGAGGGGGCGGAAACAATGAGCAGTTCTTC. Translation: CASSPRGGGNNEQFF. This chain connects TRBV7-9 to TRBJ2-1, with TRBD1 matching 7 bases. From germline, CDR1 is SEHNR and CDR2 FQNEAQ (reference sequence). V lost 6 bases, J lost 5 bases, and 10 bases stayed unmatched. The CDR3 is 15 residues long.

This rearrangement joins TRBV11-3 to TRBJ2-3, with 11 bases aligning to TRBD1. V dropped 5 bases and J dropped 4; count of bases not matched to a gene: 2. From germline, CDR1 is SGHNT and CDR2 YENEEA. The CDR3 spans 14 residues. The CDR3, as DNA: TGTGCCAGCAGCCGGACAGGGGGCGCAGATACGCAGTATTTT. Amino acids: CASSRTGGADTQYF. Drawing the rest from reference TRBV11-3 and TRBJ2-3, the complete variable domain is EAGVVQSPRYKIIEKKQPVAFWCNPISGHNTLYWYLQNLGQGPELLIRYENEEAVDDSQLPKDRFSAERLKGVDSTLKIQPAELGDSAVYLCASSRTGGADTQYFGPGTRLTVL.

The chain links TRBV24-1 to TRBJ1-5; TRBD1 is a possible D gene (5 bases). The CDR3 covers 16 residues. V dropped 3 bases and J dropped 2 bases, with 13 bases sitting between them. Germline CDR1 reads KGHDR; CDR2 reads SFDVKD. CDR3 amino acids: CATSDTGTKGNQPQHF. The CDR3 DNA reads as TGTGCCACCAGTGATACCGGGACGAAGGGCAATCAGCCCCAGCATTTT.

V gene TRBV24-1 combines with J gene TRBJ1-2, with D maybe TRBD1 (5 bases). This CDR3 comprises 14 residues. The V end lost 1 base, the J end lost 7 bases, and 12 bases lay between the germline ends. CDR1 is KGHDR, CDR2 SFDVKD, per germline. The CDR3 here is CATSDLGGDGGYTF. The CDR3 DNA sequence: TGTGCCACCAGTGATTTAGGAGGGGATGGTGGCTACACCTTC.

The chain is built from TRBV27 and TRBJ1-2; 9 bases match TRBD1. This CDR3 region has 13 residues. The trim removed 4 bases at V and 6 bases at J, leaving 3 bases unmatched. Germline CDR1 MNHEY, CDR2 SMNVEV (reference sequence). CDR3 sequence reads: CASSSGQGNGYTF. CDR3 coding DNA: TGTGCCAGCAGTTCGGGACAGGGAAATGGCTACACCTTC.

CDR3 residues: CASSSVAGGFNTGELFF. CDR3 DNA: TGTGCCAGCAGCTCCGTCGCGGGGGGCTTCAACACCGGGGAGCTGTTTTTT. The V and J genes are TRBV11-2 and TRBJ2-2; 8 positions agree with TRBD2. With V trimmed by 4 bases and J by 2 bases, 9 bases remained unmatched. This CDR3 is 17 amino acids long. Germline assignment: CDR1 SGHAT and CDR2 FQNNGV.

The V and J genes are TRBV19 and TRBJ1-4; D unresolved. The CDR3 sequence is 14 residues long. CDR1 and CDR2 from the germline V gene are LNHDA and SQIVND (reference sequence). Deletions cut 2 bases from V and 5 bases from J, with 9 bases between. The CDR3 DNA follows: TGTGCCAGTAGTATATGGACGGGAAATGAAAAACTGTTTTTT. Amino acid sequence: CASSIWTGNEKLFF.

The chain couples TRBV29-1 to TRBJ2-5; 7 positions match TRBD2. CDR3 length: 12 amino acids. Germline CDR1 and CDR2: SQVTM and ANQGSEA. The V gene end was trimmed by 5 bases and the J gene end by 5 bases; junction bases not matched to a gene: 5. CDR3 in amino acids: CSVQGGDETQYF. In DNA, the CDR3 is TGCAGCGTTCAGGGAGGGGATGAGACCCAGTACTTC.

The V gene is TRBV5-4, the J gene TRBJ2-7; possible D gene TRBD2, 5 bases. CDR3 size: 15 residues. CDR1 and CDR2 (germline): SGHNT, YYREEE (reference sequence). Trimming cost V 4 bases and J 1 base, with 15 bases left between them. The CDR3 DNA follows: TGTGCCAGCAGCGGCGGACTCTCTCCATCCTACGAGCAGTACTTC. Its protein product is CASSGGLSPSYEQYF.

V gene TRBV19 combines with J gene TRBJ1-2; TRBD1 matches at 7 bases. CDR3 length: 15 residues. Germline V gene data show CDR1 as LNHDA and CDR2 as SQIVND (reference sequence). V shed 5 bases, J shed 4 bases, and the junction held 10 bases outside the gene matches. This CDR3 is CASSPQRGLGYGYTF. The CDR3 DNA reads as TGTGCCAGTAGTCCCCAGAGGGGGCTAGGCTATGGCTACACCTTC.

This clone turned up a few times. The chain is built from TRBV7-2 and TRBJ1-2, with a weak D call TRBD1 (5 bases). This CDR3 has 14 amino acids. Germline CDR1 SGHTA, CDR2 FQGNSA. Trimming took off 3 bases at V and 1 base at J, with 9 bases between the two ends. The CDR3: CASSFRDGNYGYTF. CDR3 nucleotides: TGTGCCAGCAGCTTCCGGGACGGTAACTATGGCTACACCTTC.

This chain uses TRBV3-1 (or the pseudogene TRBV3-2) with TRBJ2-3; 10 bases fit TRBD2. The CDR3 has 18 amino acids. V was pared by 5 bases and J by 4 bases, with 15 bases of the junction left unmatched. From germline, CDR1 is LGHDT and CDR2 YNNKEL (reference sequence). CDR3 in amino acids: CASSELRVSGGRADTQYF. CDR3 DNA: TGTGCCAGCAGCGAATTACGGGTTAGCGGGGGGCGCGCAGATACGCAGTATTTT.

The chain carries TRBV5-1 and TRBJ2-3; 9 nucleotides match TRBD1. J lost 3 bases, V lost 2 bases, and 10 bases had no gene match. Per germline, CDR1 SGHRS and CDR2 YFSETQ. The CDR3 has 17 residues. The CDR3 is CASSFLVQGAMTDTQYF. The CDR3 DNA sequence: TGCGCCAGCAGCTTCTTGGTACAGGGGGCTATGACAGATACGCAGTATTTT.

This clone was counted a single time. This chain links TRBV5-4 with TRBJ2-3; 8 nucleotides line up with TRBD1. The CDR3 is made up of 17 amino acids. The germline CDR1 and CDR2 sequences are SGHNT and YYREEE (reference sequence). V lost 4 bases to trimming and J lost 5 bases; unmatched junction nucleotides: 15. The CDR3 sequence: CASSRPKSPGGVDTQYF. Here the CDR3 DNA reads TGTGCCAGCAGCCGACCCAAGTCACCAGGGGGCGTAGATACGCAGTATTTT. Using reference TRBV5-4 and TRBJ2-3 for the parts outside the CDR3, the full variable domain is ETGVTQSPTHLIKTRGQQVTLRCSSQSGHNTVSWYQQALGQGPQFIFQYYREEENGRGNFPPRFSGLQFPNYSSELNVNALELDDSALYLCASSRPKSPGGVDTQYFGPGTRLTVL.

The V gene is TRBV3-1 (or the pseudogene TRBV3-2), the J gene TRBJ2-7; 10 bases line up with TRBD2. Germline CDR1 LGHDT, CDR2 YNNKEL (reference sequence). Trimming at V came to 0 bases and at J to 5 bases, leaving 4 bases not matched to a gene. The CDR3 spans 15 residues. The CDR3 sequence: CASSQELAGFHEQYF. The CDR3 coding sequence is TGTGCCAGCAGCCAAGAACTAGCGGGGTTTCACGAGCAGTACTTC.

The table lists this clone with a count of one. This chain joins TRBV28 and TRBJ2-7; tentatively, D is TRBD1 or TRBD2 (5 bases each). The germline V gene has CDR1 MDHEN and CDR2 SYDVKM. There are 16 residues in the CDR3. Trimming left V 7 bases short and J 0 bases short, with 19 bases between. The CDR3 here is CASTIKRGRRSYEQYF. The CDR3 region has the DNA TGTGCCAGCACAATAAAGAGGGGCCGACGCTCCTACGAGCAGTACTTC.

V gene TRBV6-5 combines with J gene TRBJ2-7; 8 positions match TRBD1. CDR3 length: 15 residues. V was pared by 2 bases and J by 2 bases, with 5 bases of the junction left unmatched. Germline V CDR1 and CDR2: MNHEY, SVGAGI. This chain's CDR3 is CASSYAGGVAYEQYF. The CDR3 DNA sequence: TGTGCCAGCAGTTACGCAGGGGGCGTCGCCTACGAGCAGTACTTC.

The V gene is TRBV30, the J gene TRBJ2-5, with no clear D. This CDR3 has 11 residues. V lost 3 bases, J lost 3 bases, and 5 bases lay in between. The germline gives CDR1 GTSNPN, CDR2 SVGIG (reference sequence). The CDR3 bases are TGTGCCTGGAGCCCAGAAGAGACCCAGTACTTC. It specifies CAWSPEETQYF.